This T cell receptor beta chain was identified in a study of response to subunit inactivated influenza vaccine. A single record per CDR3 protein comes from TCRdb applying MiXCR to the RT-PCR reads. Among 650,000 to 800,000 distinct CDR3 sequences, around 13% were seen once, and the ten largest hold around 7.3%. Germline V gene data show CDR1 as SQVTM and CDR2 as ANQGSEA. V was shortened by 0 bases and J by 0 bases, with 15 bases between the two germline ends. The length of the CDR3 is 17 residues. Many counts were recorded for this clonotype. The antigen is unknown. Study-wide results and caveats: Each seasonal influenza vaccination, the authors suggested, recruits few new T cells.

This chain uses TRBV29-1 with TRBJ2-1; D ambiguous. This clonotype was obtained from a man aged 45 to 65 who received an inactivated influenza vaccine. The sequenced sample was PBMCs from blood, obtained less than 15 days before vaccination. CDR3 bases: TGCAGCGTTGAAGATTGGCGGTCCCCGAGCTCCTACAATGAGCAGTTCTTC. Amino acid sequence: CSVEDWRSPSSYNEQFF.